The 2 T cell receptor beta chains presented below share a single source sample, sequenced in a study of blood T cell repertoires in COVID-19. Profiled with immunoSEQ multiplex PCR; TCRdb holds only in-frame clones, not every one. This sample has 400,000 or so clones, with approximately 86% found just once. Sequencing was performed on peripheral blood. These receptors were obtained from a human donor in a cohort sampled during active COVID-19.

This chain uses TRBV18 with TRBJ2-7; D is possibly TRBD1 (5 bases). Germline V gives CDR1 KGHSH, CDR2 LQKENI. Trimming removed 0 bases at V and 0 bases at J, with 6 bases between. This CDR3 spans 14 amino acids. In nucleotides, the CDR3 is TGTGCCAGCTCACCACCGGACATCTCCTACGAGCAGTACTTC. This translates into CASSPPDISYEQYF.

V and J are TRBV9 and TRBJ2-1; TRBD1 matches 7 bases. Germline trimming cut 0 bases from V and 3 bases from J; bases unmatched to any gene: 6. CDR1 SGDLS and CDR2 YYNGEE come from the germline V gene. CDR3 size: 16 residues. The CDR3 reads CASSVDGAGGYNEQFF. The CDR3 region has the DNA TGTGCCAGCAGCGTAGATGGGGCAGGGGGCTACAATGAGCAGTTCTTC. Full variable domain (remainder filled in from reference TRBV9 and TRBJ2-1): DSGVTQTPKHLITATGQRVTLRCSPRSGDLSVYWYQQSLDQGLQFLIQYYNGEERAKGNILERFSAQQFPDLHSELNLSSLELGDSALYFCASSVDGAGGYNEQFFGPGTRLTVL.